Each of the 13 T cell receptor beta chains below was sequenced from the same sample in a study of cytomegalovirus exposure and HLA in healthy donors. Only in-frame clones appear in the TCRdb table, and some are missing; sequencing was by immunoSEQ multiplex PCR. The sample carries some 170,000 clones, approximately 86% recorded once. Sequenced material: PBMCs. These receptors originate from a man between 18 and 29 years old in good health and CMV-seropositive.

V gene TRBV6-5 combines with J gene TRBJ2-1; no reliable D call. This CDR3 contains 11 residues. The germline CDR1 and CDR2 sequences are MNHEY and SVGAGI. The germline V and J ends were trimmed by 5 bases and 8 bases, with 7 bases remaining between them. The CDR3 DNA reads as TGTGCCAGCAGTCGACTTTATGAGCAGTTCTTC. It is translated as CASSRLYEQFF.

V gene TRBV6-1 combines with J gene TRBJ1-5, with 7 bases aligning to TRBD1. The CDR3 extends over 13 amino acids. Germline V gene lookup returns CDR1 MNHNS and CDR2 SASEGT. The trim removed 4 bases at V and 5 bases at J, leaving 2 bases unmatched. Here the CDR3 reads CASSAQGDQPQHF. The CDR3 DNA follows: TGTGCCAGCAGTGCCCAGGGGGATCAGCCCCAGCATTTT.

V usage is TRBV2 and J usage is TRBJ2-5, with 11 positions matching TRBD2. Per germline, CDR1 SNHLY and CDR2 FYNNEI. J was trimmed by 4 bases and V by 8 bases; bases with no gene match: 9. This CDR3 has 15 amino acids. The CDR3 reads CASRRGTSGLETQYF. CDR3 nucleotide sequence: TGTGCCAGCCGGCGTGGGACTAGCGGACTAGAGACCCAGTACTTC.

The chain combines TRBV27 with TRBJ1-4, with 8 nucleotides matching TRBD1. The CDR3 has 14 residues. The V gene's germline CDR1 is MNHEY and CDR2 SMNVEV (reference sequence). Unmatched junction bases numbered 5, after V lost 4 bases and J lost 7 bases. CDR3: CASSSDREGEKLFF. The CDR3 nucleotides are TGTGCCAGCAGTTCGGACAGGGAGGGTGAAAAACTGTTTTTT.

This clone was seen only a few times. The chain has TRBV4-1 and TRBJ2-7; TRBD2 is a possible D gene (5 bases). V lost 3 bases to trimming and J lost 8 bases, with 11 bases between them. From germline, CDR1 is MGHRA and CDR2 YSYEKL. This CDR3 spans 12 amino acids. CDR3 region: CASSHPEGKQYF. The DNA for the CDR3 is TGCGCCAGCAGCCATCCTGAGGGAAAGCAGTACTTC.

CDR3 residues: CASSGMGQGGDTEAFF. The DNA for the CDR3 is TGCGCCAGCAGCGGAATGGGACAGGGAGGAGACACTGAAGCTTTCTTT. The genes are TRBV5-1 and TRBJ1-1; TRBD1 matches at 9 bases. This CDR3 is built from 16 residues. With 4 bases clipped from V and 3 bases from J, the junction kept 10 bases outside the gene matches. Germline V gene data show CDR1 as SGHRS and CDR2 as YFSETQ.

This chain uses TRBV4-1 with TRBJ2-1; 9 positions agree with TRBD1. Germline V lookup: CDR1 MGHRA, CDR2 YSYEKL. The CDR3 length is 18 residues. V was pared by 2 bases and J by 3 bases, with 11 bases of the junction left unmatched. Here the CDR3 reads CASSQHFGQGRIYNEQFF. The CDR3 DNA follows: TGCGCCAGCAGCCAACACTTCGGACAGGGGAGAATCTACAATGAGCAGTTCTTC.

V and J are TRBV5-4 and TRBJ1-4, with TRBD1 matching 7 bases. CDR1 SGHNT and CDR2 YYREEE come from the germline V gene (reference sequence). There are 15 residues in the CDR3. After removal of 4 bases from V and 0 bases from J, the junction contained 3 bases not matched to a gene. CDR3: CASSGDRATNEKLFF. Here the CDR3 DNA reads TGTGCCAGCAGCGGCGACAGGGCAACTAATGAAAAACTGTTTTTT.

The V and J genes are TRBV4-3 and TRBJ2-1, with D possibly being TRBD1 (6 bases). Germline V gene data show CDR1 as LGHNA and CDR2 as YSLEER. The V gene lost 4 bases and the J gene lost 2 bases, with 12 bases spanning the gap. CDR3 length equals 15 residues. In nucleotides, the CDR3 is TGCGCCAGCAGCCCCTACAGGGTAGCCTACAATGAGCAGTTCTTC. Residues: CASSPYRVAYNEQFF.

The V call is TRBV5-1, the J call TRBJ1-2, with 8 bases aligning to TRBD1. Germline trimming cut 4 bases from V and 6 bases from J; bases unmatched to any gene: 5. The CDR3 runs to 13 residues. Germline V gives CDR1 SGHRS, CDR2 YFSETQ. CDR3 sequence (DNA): TGCGCCAGCAGCGACGGACAGGGTAATGGCTACACCTTC. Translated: CASSDGQGNGYTF.

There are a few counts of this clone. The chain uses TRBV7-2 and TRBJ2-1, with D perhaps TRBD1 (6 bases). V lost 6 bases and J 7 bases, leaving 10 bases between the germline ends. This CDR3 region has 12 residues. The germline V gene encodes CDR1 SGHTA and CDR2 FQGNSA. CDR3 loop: CASSLQGNEQFF. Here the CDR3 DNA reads TGTGCCAGCAGTCTCCAGGGGAATGAGCAGTTCTTC.

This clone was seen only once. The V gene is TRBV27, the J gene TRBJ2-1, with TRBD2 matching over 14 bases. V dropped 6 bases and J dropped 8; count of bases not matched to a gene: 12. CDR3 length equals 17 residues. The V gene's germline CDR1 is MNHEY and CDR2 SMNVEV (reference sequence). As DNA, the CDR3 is TGTGCCAGCAGCCACGGACTAGCGGGAGGACTTTTGGATGAGCAGTTCTTC. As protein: CASSHGLAGGLLDEQFF.

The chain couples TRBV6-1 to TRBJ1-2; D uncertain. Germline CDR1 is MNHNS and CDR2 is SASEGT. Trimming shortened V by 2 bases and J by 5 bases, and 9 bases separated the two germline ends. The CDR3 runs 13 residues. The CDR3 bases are TGTGCCAGCAGTGAAATGTGGGCTTATGGCTACACCTTC. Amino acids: CASSEMWAYGYTF.